This TCR beta chain was profiled in a study of CD8 T cells in ankylosing spondylitis. 5'-RACE, quantitative and with molecular barcodes, yielded the TCR beta libraries. One entry per CDR3 protein, called by TCRdb with MiXCR from the 5' RACE reads. This sample has a few hundred thousand distinct CDR3 sequences; about 18% occur once, and the top ten carry 25% to 40%. Study-wide findings and caveats: Earlier reports found some motif variants in synovial fluid and blood in reactive arthritis. Disease-linked clones were reportedly significantly enriched in matched ankylosing spondylitis synovial fluid. Disease-linked clones displayed a CD8+ phenotype and appeared relatively rarely in peripheral blood.

This clonotype was found many times. Antigen: not known. Germline V gives CDR1 MGHRA, CDR2 YSYEKL. The ends were cut back, 5 bases at V and 0 bases at J, with 14 bases in the middle. The CDR3 consists of 15 residues. Material: blood, either unsorted or a sorted T cell fraction (not recorded which). The TCR originated in a male donor with ankylosing spondylitis or in good health (not recorded which). The chain combines TRBV4-1 with TRBJ2-7; D may match TRBD1 or TRBD2 (7 bases each). The CDR3, as DNA: TGCGCCAGCAGCGTAACAGGGGAGGGCTCCTACGAGCAGTACTTC. Translating gives CASSVTGEGSYEQYF.